These 29 T cell receptor beta chains came from one sample sequenced in a study of cytomegalovirus exposure and HLA in healthy donors. Primers for the PCR totalled 60 Vbeta and 13 Jbeta. Generated by immunoSEQ multiplex PCR, the TCRdb table keeps only in-frame clones and is missing some. The table has 120,000 or so clones, more than 55% seen once; the top ten hold approximately 1.4%. The specimen was PBMCs. The receptors stem from a man between 18 and 29 years old in good health and CMV-seronegative.

The chain carries TRBV19 and TRBJ2-2; 8 nucleotides agree with TRBD1. The CDR3 consists of 16 residues. Per the germline V gene, CDR1 is LNHDA and CDR2 is SQIVND (reference sequence). Trimming removed 6 bases from V and 0 bases from J; junction bases left unmatched: 6. The chain's CDR3 is CASSLRTGTNTGELFF. CDR3 DNA: TGTGCCAGTAGCCTCCGGACAGGGACGAACACCGGGGAGCTGTTTTTT.

The chain couples TRBV29-1 to TRBJ1-2, with D unresolved. The CDR3 loop spans 9 amino acids. V lost 7 bases to trimming and J lost 8 bases, with 8 bases between them. Germline V gene data show CDR1 as SQVTM and CDR2 as ANQGSEA. The CDR3 DNA reads TGCAGCGGCGGCGAGGGCTACACCTTC. Its translation: CSGGEGYTF.

The V call is TRBV11-2, the J call TRBJ1-3; unclear D gene. Trimming removed 5 bases from V and 3 bases from J, with 17 bases in between. The CDR3 spans 16 residues. The germline CDR1 and CDR2 sequences are SGHAT and FQNNGV. The CDR3: CASSIAGYGGGNTIYF. CDR3 coding DNA: TGTGCCAGCAGCATAGCGGGGTACGGAGGTGGAAACACCATATATTTT.

This chain joins TRBV19 and TRBJ1-5, with D unresolved. This CDR3 contains 16 residues. Germline-derived CDR1 and CDR2 are LNHDA and SQIVND (reference sequence). The V end lost 6 bases, the J end lost 0 bases, and 15 bases lay between the germline ends. The chain's CDR3 is CASRGVRGHSNQPQHF. The CDR3 nucleotides read TGTGCCAGTAGGGGAGTGCGGGGTCATAGCAATCAGCCCCAGCATTTT.

This chain connects TRBV19 to TRBJ2-1; D perhaps matches TRBD1 (6 bases). This CDR3 has 15 amino acids. Germline assignment: CDR1 LNHDA and CDR2 SQIVND (reference sequence). Trimming took 5 bases from V and 1 from J, leaving 12 bases between them. CDR3 in amino acids: CASSVQGQSYNEQFF. For the CDR3, the DNA is TGTGCCAGTAGTGTCCAGGGGCAATCCTACAATGAGCAGTTCTTC.

The count of this clone is one. CDR3 amino acids: CASSGRDRGYGTQYF. The CDR3, as DNA: TGTGCCAGCAGTGGACGTGACAGGGGGTACGGGACCCAGTACTTC. V is TRBV2 and J is TRBJ2-5; TRBD1 matches 9 bases. Looked up from germline, CDR1 is SNHLY and CDR2 is FYNNEI. This CDR3 is 15 amino acids long. J was trimmed by 7 bases and V by 4 bases; bases with no gene match: 10.

The chain links TRBV18 to TRBJ1-6; 9 positions match TRBD1. This CDR3 contains 15 residues. V shed 4 bases, J shed 10 bases, and the junction held 8 bases outside the gene matches. CDR1 is KGHSH, CDR2 LQKENI, per germline. As DNA, the CDR3 is TGTGCCAGCTCACGAGGGACAGGGTGGGACTCACCCCTCCACTTT. Amino acids: CASSRGTGWDSPLHF.

This clone was picked up a small number of times. This chain connects TRBV10-3 to TRBJ2-5; D gene ambiguous. Trimming shortened V by 3 bases and J by 5 bases, and 10 bases separated the two germline ends. The CDR3 totals 13 residues. Germline V gene lookup returns CDR1 ENHRY and CDR2 SYGVKD. The chain's CDR3 is CAISEAGGETQYF. CDR3 in DNA: TGTGCCATCAGTGAAGCAGGTGGGGAGACCCAGTACTTC.

The V gene is TRBV9, the J gene TRBJ2-2; D may be TRBD1 (5 bases). CDR1 and CDR2 from the germline V gene are SGDLS and YYNGEE. Trimming took 0 bases from V and 5 from J, leaving 8 bases between them. The CDR3 contains 14 residues. Here the CDR3 DNA reads TGTGCCAGCAGCGTAGGGGGCCGGACCGGGGAGCTGTTTTTT. It yields the protein CASSVGGRTGELFF. Complete variable domain (other parts from reference TRBV9 and TRBJ2-2): DSGVTQTPKHLITATGQRVTLRCSPRSGDLSVYWYQQSLDQGLQFLIQYYNGEERAKGNILERFSAQQFPDLHSELNLSSLELGDSALYFCASSVGGRTGELFFGEGSRLTVL.

The rearrangement links TRBV28 to TRBJ2-7; 8 bases line up with TRBD2. Trimming took 6 bases from V and 6 from J; bases not matched to a gene: 1. The CDR3 spans 11 residues. Germline V CDR1 and CDR2: MDHEN, SYDVKM. CDR3 in amino acids: CASRAGGEQYF. As DNA, the CDR3 is TGTGCCAGCAGGGCGGGGGGCGAGCAGTACTTC.

The rearrangement links TRBV7-2 to TRBJ2-2; TRBD2 is a possible D gene (5 bases). Germline-derived CDR1 and CDR2 are SGHTA and FQGNSA. V was shortened by 7 bases and J by 2 bases, with 14 bases between the two germline ends. CDR3 size: 15 residues. CDR3 DNA: TGTGCCAGCACTGTATGGGCGGGTAACACCGGGGAGCTGTTTTTT. Protein: CASTVWAGNTGELFF.

The chain links TRBV29-1 to TRBJ1-1; TRBD1 agrees at 7 bases. This CDR3 comprises 18 residues. Germline V CDR1 and CDR2: SQVTM, ANQGSEA. The trim removed 0 bases at V and 0 bases at J, leaving 13 bases unmatched. The CDR3 nucleotides read TGCAGCGTTGAAGATGGGGGACAGTTCCATATATTGAACACTGAAGCTTTCTTT. Translation gives CSVEDGGQFHILNTEAFF. The full variable domain, in which reference TRBV29-1 and TRBJ1-1 provide the parts outside the CDR3, is SAVISQKPSRDICQRGTSLTIQCQVDSQVTMMFWYRQQPGQSLTLIATANQGSEATYESGFVIDKFPISRPNLTFSTLTVSNMSPEDSSIYLCSVEDGGQFHILNTEAFFGQGTRLTVV.

The V call is TRBV30, the J call TRBJ2-3; 9 nucleotides agree with TRBD1. V trimming: 4 bases; J trimming: 3 bases; junction bases outside the gene matches: 8. The V gene's germline CDR1 is GTSNPN and CDR2 SVGIG (reference sequence). The CDR3 length is 15 residues. The CDR3 DNA is TGTGCCTGGACCCCTTTGGGACAGGGTACAGATACGCAGTATTTT. Translation: CAWTPLGQGTDTQYF.

CDR3 amino acids: CASSAPLVAPNTGELFF. The CDR3 nucleotides read TGTGCCAGCAGCGCACCCTTAGTAGCGCCTAACACCGGGGAGCTGTTTTTT. This chain uses TRBV9 with TRBJ2-2; maybe TRBD2 (5 bases). The CDR3 spans 17 residues. Germline loops: CDR1 SGDLS, CDR2 YYNGEE. The ends were cut back, 3 bases at V and 2 bases at J, with 17 bases in the middle.

The genes are TRBV4-2 and TRBJ2-5, with 7 bases aligning to TRBD2. V lost 3 bases to trimming and J lost 4 bases; unmatched junction nucleotides: 11. Germline CDR1 reads LGHNA; CDR2 reads YNFKEQ. This CDR3 is built from 16 residues. This chain's CDR3 is CASSQPGGGEGETQYF. CDR3 in DNA: TGTGCCAGCAGCCAGCCCGGGGGAGGGGAAGGAGAGACCCAGTACTTC.

The chain combines TRBV7-6 with TRBJ1-5, with D possibly TRBD1 on 5 matching bases. The CDR3 length is 15 residues. Trimming stripped 5 bases from V and 4 bases from J, with 15 bases between. Germline V CDR1 and CDR2: SGHVS, FNYEAQ. For the CDR3, the DNA is TGTGCCAGCAGCGCCGGGGGGGGACCTAATCAGCCCCAGCATTTT. Translation: CASSAGGGPNQPQHF.

The DNA of the CDR3 is TGTGCCAGCAGCTTAGCTCTAGGCACTGAAGCTTTCTTT. The encoded protein is CASSLALGTEAFF. The chain joins TRBV27 to TRBJ1-1; no clear D gene. Germline V gives CDR1 MNHEY, CDR2 SMNVEV (reference sequence). The CDR3 spans 13 residues. The V gene lost 6 bases and the J gene lost 4 bases, with 12 bases spanning the gap.

The chain links TRBV15 to TRBJ2-5; 14 bases align to TRBD2. The CDR3 runs 20 residues. From germline, CDR1 is LNHNV and CDR2 YYDKDF (reference sequence). Germline trimming cut 0 bases from V and 2 bases from J; bases unmatched to any gene: 11. The DNA for the CDR3 is TGTGCCACCAGCAGAGATCTTGGACTAGCGGGAGGAGGCGGTCAAGAGACCCAGTACTTC. The encoded protein is CATSRDLGLAGGGGQETQYF. Combining the CDR3 with reference TRBV15 and TRBJ2-5 gives the whole variable domain DAMVIQNPRYQVTQFGKPVTLSCSQTLNHNVMYWYQQKSSQAPKLLFHYYDKDFNNEADTPDNFQSRRPNTSFCFLDIRSPGLGDTAMYLCATSRDLGLAGGGGQETQYFGPGTRLLVL.

The chain recombines TRBV19 with TRBJ1-2, with unresolved D. In germline, CDR1 is LNHDA, CDR2 SQIVND (reference sequence). The V end was cut by 6 bases, the J end by 4 bases, with 15 bases between. The CDR3 loop spans 14 amino acids. This CDR3 reads CASRGSVATYGYTF. The CDR3 DNA reads TGTGCCAGTAGAGGATCAGTAGCAACCTATGGCTACACCTTC. Full variable domain (outside the CDR3, taken from reference TRBV19 and TRBJ1-2): DGGITQSPKYLFRKEGQNVTLSCEQNLNHDAMYWYRQDPGQGLRLIYYSQIVNDFQKGDIAEGYSVSREKKESFPLTVTSAQKNPTAFYLCASRGSVATYGYTFGSGTRLTVV.

The rearrangement uses TRBV5-5 and TRBJ2-3, with TRBD2 identical over 9 bases. J lost 4 bases, V lost 4 bases, and 10 bases had no gene match. The CDR3 sequence is 16 residues long. CDR1 is SGHKS and CDR2 is YYEKEE in the germline V gene (reference sequence). CDR3 DNA: TGTGCCAGCAGCCCCGCGGGGGGGAGGGCCCCAGATACGCAGTATTTT. This codes for CASSPAGGRAPDTQYF.

The chain has TRBV19 and TRBJ2-1; 7 nucleotides agree with TRBD1. CDR3 length: 14 amino acids. The germline V gene has CDR1 LNHDA and CDR2 SQIVND (reference sequence). CDR3 coding DNA: TGTGCGTCCGACGTGGGGGACAGACCGAATGAGCAGTTCTTC. This gives the protein CASDVGDRPNEQFF.

The J gene is TRBJ2-7, the V gene TRBV15; D not certain. The CDR3 runs 15 residues. CDR1 is LNHNV, CDR2 YYDKDF, per germline (reference sequence). V shed 4 bases and J shed 3 bases, with 16 bases lying between them. Written as DNA, the CDR3 is TGTGCCACCAGCAAAACGGCCTTGCCGGGCTACGAGCAGTACTTC. This gives the protein CATSKTALPGYEQYF.

The chain couples TRBV4-3 to TRBJ2-5, with D tentatively TRBD2 (5 bases). V was trimmed by 0 bases and J by 5 bases, leaving 10 bases between them. This CDR3 is built from 14 residues. The germline V gene encodes CDR1 LGHNA and CDR2 YSLEER. CDR3 loop: CASSQDTGWETQYF. CDR3 in DNA: TGCGCCAGCAGCCAAGATACGGGGTGGGAGACCCAGTACTTC.

The chain carries TRBV19 and TRBJ1-5, with D perhaps matching TRBD1 (6 bases). V shed 6 bases and J shed 9 bases, with 15 bases lying between them. This CDR3 has 13 residues. CDR1 is LNHDA, CDR2 SQIVND, per germline (reference sequence). CDR3 loop: CASRRTAVWPQHF. As DNA, the CDR3 is TGTGCCAGTAGAAGGACAGCCGTCTGGCCCCAGCATTTT.

The rearrangement joins TRBV7-6 to TRBJ2-3; perhaps TRBD2 as D (6 bases). The CDR3 has 19 amino acids. Germline-derived CDR1 and CDR2 are SGHVS and FNYEAQ. Trimming left V 2 bases short and J 4 bases short, with 25 bases between. The CDR3 bases are TGTGCCAGCAGCTTAAGCTCCGGGGGAGCGTCTAGTTGGGCAGATACGCAGTATTTT. It encodes CASSLSSGGASSWADTQYF.

Here the CDR3 reads CASSYGRVRYEQYF. The CDR3 nucleotides read TGTGCCAGCAGTTACGGCAGGGTCCGCTACGAGCAGTACTTC. This chain connects TRBV6-6 to TRBJ2-7; a possible D gene is TRBD1 (5 bases). Germline loops: CDR1 MNHNY, CDR2 SVGAGI (reference sequence). Trimming pared 2 bases from V and 3 bases from J, leaving 11 bases between. This CDR3 is built from 14 residues.

Only a few counts were recorded for this clone. The rearrangement links TRBV7-8 to TRBJ1-1; no reliable D call. Trimming removed 1 base at V and 6 bases at J, with 18 bases between. Germline V gene lookup returns CDR1 SGHVS and CDR2 FQNEAQ. This CDR3 region has 16 residues. CDR3 coding DNA: TGTGCCAGCAGCTTAGGCACGGGATGGTTACGATCTGAAGCTTTCTTT. Encoded protein: CASSLGTGWLRSEAFF.

The V and J genes are TRBV19 and TRBJ2-5; 7 bases fit TRBD2. The CDR3 runs 15 residues. CDR1 and CDR2 (germline): LNHDA, SQIVND (reference sequence). J was trimmed by 4 bases and V by 4 bases; bases with no gene match: 9. The CDR3 is CASSTGGLGGETQYF. CDR3 DNA sequence: TGTGCCAGTAGTACCGGGGGGTTGGGGGGAGAGACCCAGTACTTC.

V is TRBV7-3 and J is TRBJ2-1, with 10 positions matching TRBD2. CDR3 length equals 15 residues. The J segment lost 10 bases and the V segment lost 0 bases, leaving 6 bases of the junction unmatched. CDR1 SGHTA and CDR2 FQGTGA come from the germline V gene. CDR3 amino acids: CASSLTAAGGHEQFF. CDR3 DNA sequence: TGTGCCAGCAGCTTAACGGCAGCGGGGGGGCACGAGCAGTTCTTC. The full variable domain, completed using reference TRBV7-3 and TRBJ2-1, is GAGVSQTPSNKVTEKGKYVELRCDPISGHTALYWYRQSLGQGPEFLIYFQGTGAADDSGLPNDRFFAVRPEGSVSTLKIQRTERGDSAVYLCASSLTAAGGHEQFFGPGTRLTVL.